This T cell receptor beta chain was recorded in a study of blood T cell repertoires in COVID-19. Study-level information: Both acute and convalescent COVID-19 samples were obtained from the United States, Italy and Spain. From T cells, B-cell-depleted T cells, or PBMCs came the material, which was cDNA or gDNA.

Followed longitudinally, the Seattle patients had been enrolled during active infection. Method: immunoSEQ multiplex PCR; TCRdb's copy keeps in-frame clones and lacks some. This repertoire shows under 150,000 clones, approximately 85% found once; its top ten account for around 8%. Per the germline V gene, CDR1 is DFQATT and CDR2 is SNEGSKA (reference sequence). The CDR3 extends over 11 amino acids. V was shortened by 3 bases and J by 6 bases, with 5 bases between the two germline ends. The sequenced sample was peripheral blood. The receptor was derived from a woman aged 55-69 years with COVID-19, enrolled during active disease. The rearrangement links TRBV20-1 to TRBJ2-2; D unclear. Here the CDR3 DNA reads TGCAGTGCTAGCCCAGCCGGGGAGCTGTTTTTT. Amino acid sequence: CSASPAGELFF.